Presented here are 25 T cell receptor beta chains from one specimen sequenced in a study of preoperative IRX-2 immunotherapy in early breast cancer. This sample's treatment: preoperative locoregional IRX-2 cytokine immunotherapy. Sequencing was performed with immunoSEQ multiplex PCR; in TCRdb, only in-frame clones are kept and a portion is missing. The sample lists approximately 2,100 clones; 67% were seen once. The source material was tumor tissue, sampled before IRX-2 immunotherapy. All receptors come from a human donor with breast cancer.

The rearrangement links TRBV30 to TRBJ1-1; no firm D call. This CDR3 comprises 14 residues. CDR1 GTSNPN and CDR2 SVGIG come from the germline V gene (reference sequence). The germline V and J ends were trimmed by 5 bases and 4 bases, with 17 bases remaining between them. DNA of the CDR3: TGTGCCTGGTCACTGCGGTCGTCGGGCACTGAAGCTTTCTTT. This encodes CAWSLRSSGTEAFF. Using reference TRBV30 and TRBJ1-1 for the parts outside the CDR3, the full variable domain is SQTIHQWPATLVQPVGSPLSLECTVEGTSNPNLYWYRQAAGRGLQLLFYSVGIGQISSEVPQNLSASRPQDRQFILSSKKLLLSDSGFYLCAWSLRSSGTEAFFGQGTRLTVV.

This chain joins TRBV18 and TRBJ1-5; no definite D call. V was cut by 8 bases and J by 0 bases, with 8 bases left in between. This CDR3 spans 13 amino acids. CDR1 and CDR2 from the germline V gene are KGHSH and LQKENI. The CDR3 coding sequence is TGTGCCAGCGGCGCGAGTAGCAATCAGCCCCAGCATTTT. It yields the protein CASGASSNQPQHF.

The chain has TRBV25-1 and TRBJ1-2; unclear D gene. The V gene's germline CDR1 is MGHDK and CDR2 SYGVNS. Trimming removed 5 bases from V and 0 bases from J, with 7 bases in between. This CDR3 comprises 13 residues. CDR3 region: CASSPGPNYGYTF. Written as DNA, the CDR3 is TGTGCCAGCAGTCCTGGTCCTAACTATGGCTACACCTTC.

The chain uses TRBV11-3 and TRBJ1-6, with a weak D call TRBD1 (6 bases). This CDR3 region has 16 residues. Germline CDR1 reads SGHNT; CDR2 reads YENEEA. The germline V and J ends were trimmed by 3 bases and 8 bases, with 17 bases remaining between them. The CDR3 nucleotides are TGTGCCAGCAGCTTGGCCGACGGGGGCTGGGATTCACCCCTCCACTTT. This gives the protein CASSLADGGWDSPLHF.

This clone was found a few times. The chain couples TRBV6-8 to TRBJ2-2; 9 bases fit TRBD1. The CDR3 loop spans 17 amino acids. Per germline, CDR1 MNHGY and CDR2 SAAAGT. The V segment lost 4 bases and the J segment 3 bases; nucleotides outside the gene matches: 9. CDR3 region: CASSWGTGQGYTGELFF. CDR3 DNA: TGTGCCAGCAGTTGGGGGACGGGACAGGGATACACCGGGGAGCTGTTTTTT.

The chain combines TRBV9 with TRBJ2-6; D is unresolved. This CDR3 contains 15 residues. Germline V gives CDR1 SGDLS, CDR2 YYNGEE. Trimming removed 0 bases at V and 2 bases at J, with 6 bases between. DNA for the CDR3: TGTGCCAGCAGCGTAGGGGGAACTGGGGCCAACGTCCTGACTTTC. It is translated as CASSVGGTGANVLTF.

This clone was seen a handful of times. This rearrangement joins TRBV28 to TRBJ1-1; no definite D call. The germline V and J ends were trimmed by 2 bases and 2 bases, with 9 bases remaining between them. This CDR3 contains 14 residues. Germline V gene sequence: CDR1 MDHEN, CDR2 SYDVKM. In DNA, the CDR3 is TGTGCCAGCAGTTTAGTAACGGATAACACTGAAGCTTTCTTT. As protein: CASSLVTDNTEAFF. Full variable domain (outside the CDR3, taken from reference TRBV28 and TRBJ1-1): DVKVTQSSRYLVKRTGEKVFLECVQDMDHENMFWYRQDPGLGLRLIYFSYDVKMKEKGDIPEGYSVSREKKERFSLILESASTNQTSMYLCASSLVTDNTEAFFGQGTRLTVV.

This clone was observed a handful of times. V gene TRBV6-8 combines with J gene TRBJ1-2, with D tentatively TRBD1 (6 bases). The CDR3 extends over 14 amino acids. Germline V gene lookup returns CDR1 MNHGY and CDR2 SAAAGT. Trimming stripped 6 bases from V and 4 bases from J, with 15 bases between. The CDR3 region has the DNA TGTGCCAGCAGACCACAGGGTGGCGGCTATGGCTACACCTTC. Translation gives CASRPQGGGYGYTF.

This clone was observed a single time. V usage is TRBV11-1 and J usage is TRBJ1-5; 7 bases agree with TRBD1. The CDR3 contains 15 residues. Per the germline V gene, CDR1 is SGHAT and CDR2 is FQDESV (reference sequence). J gave up 6 bases and V 0 bases, and 5 bases lay outside the gene matches. CDR3 sequence: CASSLAQGPSQPQHF. CDR3 nucleotide sequence: TGTGCCAGCAGCTTAGCACAGGGGCCCTCTCAGCCCCAGCATTTT.

The chain has TRBV5-1 and TRBJ1-1, with no clear D. Trimming took 0 bases from V and 4 from J, leaving 13 bases between them. This CDR3 has 15 residues. Germline lookup yields CDR1 SGHRS and CDR2 YFSETQ. Here the CDR3 DNA reads TGCGCCAGCAGCTTGGCAGGCACCATGGGCACTGAAGCTTTCTTT. Protein sequence: CASSLAGTMGTEAFF. The complete variable domain, with remaining parts taken from reference TRBV5-1 and TRBJ1-1, reads KAGVTQTPRYLIKTRGQQVTLSCSPISGHRSVSWYQQTPGQGLQFLFEYFSETQRNKGNFPGRFSGRQFSNSRSEMNVSTLELGDSALYLCASSLAGTMGTEAFFGQGTRLTVV.

The gene calls are TRBV6-8 and TRBJ2-3; D is unresolved. The V and J ends lost 4 bases and 0 bases respectively, with 8 bases between them. The CDR3 sequence is 14 residues long. Germline lookup yields CDR1 MNHGY and CDR2 SAAAGT. The CDR3 spells CASSSLSSTDTQYF. For the CDR3, the DNA is TGTGCCAGCAGTTCCTTATCTAGCACAGATACGCAGTATTTT.

This clone showed up just once. The chain joins TRBV25-1 to TRBJ1-1; TRBD1 might be the D (5 bases). Germline V lookup: CDR1 MGHDK, CDR2 SYGVNS. CDR3 length equals 15 residues. The V and J ends lost 10 bases and 1 base respectively, with 19 bases between them. The CDR3 coding sequence is TGTGCCACTAAAAGGCAGGGTTTGTGGAACACTGAAGCTTTCTTT. The encoded protein is CATKRQGLWNTEAFF.

The chain combines TRBV19 with TRBJ1-5; no reliable D call. Trimming removed 3 bases at V and 4 bases at J, with 13 bases between. The CDR3 length is 15 residues. CDR1 is LNHDA, CDR2 SQIVND, per germline (reference sequence). The CDR3 region has the DNA TGTGCCAGTAGTATTGGCTTCTCCTTGAATCAGCCCCAGCATTTT. Translation gives CASSIGFSLNQPQHF. Based on the CDR3 plus reference TRBV19 and TRBJ1-5, the full variable domain is DGGITQSPKYLFRKEGQNVTLSCEQNLNHDAMYWYRQDPGQGLRLIYYSQIVNDFQKGDIAEGYSVSREKKESFPLTVTSAQKNPTAFYLCASSIGFSLNQPQHFGDGTRLSIL.

The chain is built from TRBV21-1 and TRBJ2-1; the table names TRBD2, a call not compared with the DNA. TRBV21-1 is a documented pseudogene. This CDR3 has 17 residues. CDR3 region: CASSQVGGLVKGNEQFF. The CDR3 DNA reads as TGTGCCAGCAGCCAAGTCGGTGGACTAGTTAAGGGCAATGAGCAGTTCTTC.

The chain carries TRBV6-8 and TRBJ1-1; D is undetermined. This CDR3 is 14 amino acids long. Germline V lookup: CDR1 MNHGY, CDR2 SAAAGT. V was clipped by 5 bases and J by 4 bases, with 14 bases between them. This chain's CDR3 is CASSASRGGTEAFF. CDR3 DNA: TGTGCCAGCAGTGCGTCGCGTGGAGGCACTGAAGCTTTCTTT.

This clone turned up a few times. The chain has TRBV11-3 and TRBJ1-3; no reliable D call. V was cut by 5 bases and J by 0 bases, with 14 bases left in between. CDR1 and CDR2 (germline): SGHNT, YENEEA. This CDR3 contains 16 residues. The CDR3 DNA sequence: TGTGCCAGCAGCCAATTTACTGGTAGCTCTGGAAACACCATATATTTT. As protein: CASSQFTGSSGNTIYF.

The V call is TRBV30, the J call TRBJ1-6; the D is unclear. Looked up from germline, CDR1 is GTSNPN and CDR2 is SVGIG (reference sequence). V lost 1 base and J lost 5, with 12 bases in between. This CDR3 spans 15 amino acids. CDR3 protein: CAWSGVIGNNSPLHF. In DNA, the CDR3 is TGTGCCTGGAGTGGGGTTATCGGAAATAATTCACCCCTCCACTTT. Together with reference TRBV30 and TRBJ1-6, the CDR3 gives the full variable domain: SQTIHQWPATLVQPVGSPLSLECTVEGTSNPNLYWYRQAAGRGLQLLFYSVGIGQISSEVPQNLSASRPQDRQFILSSKKLLLSDSGFYLCAWSGVIGNNSPLHFGNGTRLTVT.

J is TRBJ2-2 and V is TRBV1; the table's D call, TRBD2, was not checked against the DNA. TRBV1 corresponds to a pseudogene. CDR3 length: 14 amino acids. The chain's CDR3 is CASSQAGGFGELFF. The CDR3 DNA follows: TGCGCCAGCAGCCAAGCGGGGGGTTTCGGGGAGCTGTTTTTT.

There are a few counts of this clone. The chain links TRBV6-8 to TRBJ1-2, with D tentatively TRBD1 (5 bases). In germline, CDR1 is MNHGY, CDR2 SAAAGT. Trimming stripped 0 bases from V and 3 bases from J, with 11 bases between. This CDR3 spans 15 amino acids. CDR3 in amino acids: CASSYSNRLYYGYTF. CDR3 nucleotides: TGTGCCAGCAGTTACTCGAACAGGTTGTACTATGGCTACACCTTC.

This clone is deemed large (0.1 to 1%). V and J are TRBV12-5 and TRBJ1-5; D is undetermined. This CDR3 is built from 13 residues. V was cut by 2 bases and J by 6 bases, with 8 bases left in between. Germline V lookup: CDR1 LGHNT, CDR2 FRNRAP. The DNA of the CDR3 is TGTGCTAGTGGTTTGTCGAGGACTCAGCCCCAGCATTTT. Amino acids: CASGLSRTQPQHF.

The chain carries TRBV18 and TRBJ1-2, with D hard to call. V was trimmed by 0 bases and J by 4 bases, leaving 9 bases between them. The CDR3 has 14 residues. Germline V gene data show CDR1 as KGHSH and CDR2 as LQKENI. The CDR3 sequence: CASSPPNIVYGYTF. The CDR3 DNA reads as TGTGCCAGCTCACCACCGAATATCGTCTATGGCTACACCTTC.

The V gene is TRBV6-8, the J gene TRBJ2-7; TRBD2 aligns across 14 bases. Trimming at V came to 6 bases and at J to 5 bases, leaving 15 bases not matched to a gene. From germline, CDR1 is MNHGY and CDR2 SAAAGT. There are 18 residues in the CDR3. CDR3 region: CASSRPGLAGGRIHEQYF. For the CDR3, the DNA is TGTGCCAGCAGCCGCCCCGGACTAGCGGGGGGCCGAATCCACGAGCAGTACTTC.

This chain joins TRBV23-1 and TRBJ2-4; tentative D call: TRBD2 (5 bases). TRBV23-1 is placed among ORFs of uncertain function. The length of the CDR3 is 15 residues. V lost 6 bases and J 9 bases, leaving 21 bases between the germline ends. CDR3 protein: CASSPEEGVKGIQYF. DNA for the CDR3: TGCGCCAGCAGCCCCGAAGAGGGAGTGAAGGGCATTCAGTACTTC.

J is TRBJ1-1 and V is TRBV6-8; a possible D gene is TRBD1 (6 bases). The CDR3 contains 15 residues. Germline V gene lookup returns CDR1 MNHGY and CDR2 SAAAGT. The ends were cut back, 5 bases at V and 6 bases at J, with 19 bases in the middle. The CDR3 loop reads CASSGDTRRAAEAFF. The CDR3 DNA reads as TGTGCCAGCAGTGGGGACACCCGGAGAGCGGCTGAAGCTTTCTTT.

The gene calls are TRBV5-1 and TRBJ2-1; 10 positions agree with TRBD2. The V gene's germline CDR1 is SGHRS and CDR2 YFSETQ. V lost 1 base and J lost 6; bases outside the gene matches: 4. The CDR3 runs to 15 residues. This CDR3 is CASSLFSGGSNEQFF. The CDR3 bases are TGCGCCAGCAGCTTGTTTAGCGGGGGGTCCAATGAGCAGTTCTTC.